A single sample gave rise to the 8 T cell receptor beta chains below, sequenced in a study of cytomegalovirus exposure and HLA in healthy donors. The PCR ran on 60 Vbeta and 13 Jbeta primers. The protocol was immunoSEQ multiplex PCR, while the TCRdb copy is restricted to in-frame clones and leaves out a portion. The table includes about 130,000 clones, just under 80% detected once. The sample taken for sequencing was PBMCs. The origin of the receptors is a middle-aged woman in good health and CMV-seronegative.

The chain recombines TRBV28 with TRBJ2-3, with D tentatively TRBD1 (5 bases). The CDR3 is 15 amino acids. In germline, CDR1 is MDHEN, CDR2 SYDVKM. Trimming cost V 7 bases and J 2 bases, with 16 bases left between them. This CDR3 is CASTPGGAYTDTQYF. CDR3 sequence (DNA): TGTGCCAGCACCCCCGGTGGGGCCTACACAGATACGCAGTATTTT.

The J gene is TRBJ2-7, the V gene TRBV7-3; D gene unclear. The length of the CDR3 is 13 residues. Trimming removed 0 bases at V and 6 bases at J, with 9 bases between. Germline V lookup: CDR1 SGHTA, CDR2 FQGTGA. CDR3 sequence: CASSLTHEREQYF. The CDR3 DNA follows: TGTGCCAGCAGCTTAACGCATGAGCGCGAGCAGTACTTC. Full variable domain (outside the CDR3, taken from reference TRBV7-3 and TRBJ2-7): GAGVSQTPSNKVTEKGKYVELRCDPISGHTALYWYRQSLGQGPEFLIYFQGTGAADDSGLPNDRFFAVRPEGSVSTLKIQRTERGDSAVYLCASSLTHEREQYFGPGTRLTVT.

This clone has just one count. The chain links TRBV25-1 to TRBJ2-3; 8 positions agree with TRBD2. Unmatched junction bases numbered 7, after V lost 1 base and J lost 1 base. CDR1 is MGHDK and CDR2 is SYGVNS in the germline V gene. There are 17 residues in the CDR3. The CDR3 loop is CASSEFGGARGTDTQYF. The CDR3 DNA is TGTGCCAGCAGTGAATTCGGGGGGGCCCGAGGCACAGATACGCAGTATTTT.

V gene TRBV19 combines with J gene TRBJ2-2; 7 bases fit TRBD1. Germline assignment: CDR1 LNHDA and CDR2 SQIVND (reference sequence). V shed 2 bases and J 4 bases; nucleotides not matched to a gene: 7. The CDR3 length is 16 residues. Here the CDR3 DNA reads TGTGCCAGTAGTATAAATACAGGGGCCGGCACCGGGGAGCTGTTTTTT. This codes for CASSINTGAGTGELFF.

The chain carries TRBV4-1 and TRBJ1-4, with a tentative D call TRBD1 (6 bases). There are 15 residues in the CDR3. Between the trimmed V and J ends, which lost 1 base and 7 bases, there was a span of 13 bases. Per the germline V gene, CDR1 is MGHRA and CDR2 is YSYEKL. The CDR3 here is CASSQGDLGGEKLFF. CDR3 bases: TGCGCCAGCAGCCAAGGGGATCTAGGGGGTGAAAAACTGTTTTTT.

The chain uses TRBV7-3 and TRBJ2-5; 12 bases map to TRBD2. The better agreement between TRBJ2-7 and the DNA end casts doubt on the J call. The germline V gene has CDR1 SGHTA and CDR2 FQGTGA. This CDR3 is built from 15 residues. The CDR3 bases are TGTGCCAGCAGCGTGACTAGCGGGGGTACCTACGAGCAGTACTTC. It specifies CASSVTSGGTYEQYF.

A single count supports this clone. CDR3 DNA: TGCGCCAGCAGCTTGGGGGGACTAGCGGGAGGGGACAACACCGGGGAGCTGTTTTTT. This translates into CASSLGGLAGGDNTGELFF. V gene TRBV5-1 combines with J gene TRBJ2-2; 16 bases agree with TRBD2. Germline V gene sequence: CDR1 SGHRS, CDR2 YFSETQ. The V gene end was trimmed by 0 bases and the J gene end by 2 bases; junction bases not matched to a gene: 4. There are 19 residues in the CDR3. The full variable domain, completed using reference TRBV5-1 and TRBJ2-2, is KAGVTQTPRYLIKTRGQQVTLSCSPISGHRSVSWYQQTPGQGLQFLFEYFSETQRNKGNFPGRFSGRQFSNSRSEMNVSTLELGDSALYLCASSLGGLAGGDNTGELFFGEGSRLTVL.

To note about this clone: The junction departs from the called germline gene at one end, perhaps through a read error. The chain joins TRBV7-9 to TRBJ2-5, with 12 bases that match TRBD2. The CDR3 totals 17 residues. CDR1 SEHNR and CDR2 FQNEAQ come from the germline V gene (reference sequence). The CDR3 is CSSSLALAGGLQETQYF. The CDR3 bases are TGTTCCAGCAGCCTAGCACTAGCGGGGGGCCTCCAAGAGACCCAGTACTTC.